This TCR beta chain was identified in a study of OX40 agonist ivuxolimab in advanced cancers. At the level of the study: At 82.7% male, the cohort had a mean age of about 60 years, ranging from roughly 20 to 90.

V shed 3 bases and J 0 bases; nucleotides not matched to a gene: 2. CDR3 length: 17 residues. In germline, CDR1 is SGDLS, CDR2 YYNGEE. Repertoires were generated with immunoSEQ multiplex PCR, while TCRdb's copy carries only in-frame clones and drops some. The sample has 50,000 to 80,000 clones; roughly 81% are singletons. The origin of this receptor is an adult with an advanced solid tumor such as melanoma, head and neck, liver or kidney cancer. The material was CD4+ or CD8+ T cells sorted from blood, obtained in a trial of the OX40 agonist ivuxolimab. The chain employs TRBV9 and TRBJ2-2; TRBD2 matches 13 bases. This chain's CDR3 is CASSGLAGGTNTGELFF. CDR3 sequence (DNA): TGTGCCAGCAGCGGACTAGCGGGAGGAACGAACACCGGGGAGCTGTTTTTT.